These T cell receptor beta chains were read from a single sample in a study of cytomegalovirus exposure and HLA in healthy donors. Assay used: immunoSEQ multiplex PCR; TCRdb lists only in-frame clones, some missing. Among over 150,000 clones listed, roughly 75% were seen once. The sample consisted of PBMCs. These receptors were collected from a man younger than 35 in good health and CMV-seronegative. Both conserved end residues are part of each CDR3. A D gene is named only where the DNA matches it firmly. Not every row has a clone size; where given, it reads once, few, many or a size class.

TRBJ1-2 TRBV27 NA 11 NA TGTGCCAGCTTATCAGCGACGGGCTACACCTTC CASLSATGYTF
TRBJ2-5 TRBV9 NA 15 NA TGTGCCAGCAGCGTAGGAATTGGGTCCCGCGGAGAGCAGTACTTC CASSVGIGSRGEQYF
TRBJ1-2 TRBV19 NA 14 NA TGTGCCAGTAGCCCGGACAGAACTAACTATGGCTACACCTTC CASSPDRTNYGYTF
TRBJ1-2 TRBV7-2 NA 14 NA TGTGCCAGCAGCCCTCTCGGGTCGAGCTATGGCTACACCTTC CASSPLGSSYGYTF
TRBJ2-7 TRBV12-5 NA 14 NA TGTGCTAGTGGTTTGGTAAGGGGGGGCTACGAGCAGTACTTC CASGLVRGGYEQYF
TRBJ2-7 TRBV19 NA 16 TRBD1 TGTGCCAGTAGGCCGCATTCAGGGGGCCCCACCTACGAGCAGTACTTC CASRPHSGGPTYEQYF
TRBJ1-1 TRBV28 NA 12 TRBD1 TGTGCCAGCCGACAGGGCGGGTTGGTGGCTTTCTTT CASRQGGLVAFF
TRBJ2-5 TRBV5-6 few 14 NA TGTGCCAGCGGTTTGAGGGGGTACCAAGAGACCCAGTACTTC CASGLRGYQETQYF
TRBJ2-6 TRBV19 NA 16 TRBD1 TGTGCCAGTAAAAGGGACAGGGACCCTGGGGCCAACGTCCTGACTTTC CASKRDRDPGANVLTF
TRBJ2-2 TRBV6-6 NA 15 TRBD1 TGTGCCAGCACCCTAAGACAGGGCGACACCGGGGAGCTGTTTTTT CASTLRQGDTGELFF
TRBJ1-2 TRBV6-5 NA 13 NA TGTGCCAGCGGGGAGGGGGTTAACTATGGCTACACCTTC CASGEGVNYGYTF
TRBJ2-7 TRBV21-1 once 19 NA TGTGCCAGCAGCAAAGACCCTAGCGGGAGGGCCAAGTCGGGTTACGAGCAGTACTTC CASSKDPSGRAKSGYEQYF
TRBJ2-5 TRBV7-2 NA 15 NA TGTGCCAGCAGCATTGGGAGTGGAAGGCAAGAGACCCAGTACTTC CASSIGSGRQETQYF
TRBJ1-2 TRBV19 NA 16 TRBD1 TGTGCCAGTAGTATAGCAGGGGACAGGGAGTATATAGGCTACACCTTC CASSIAGDREYIGYTF
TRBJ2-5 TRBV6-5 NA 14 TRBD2 TGTGCCAGCAGTTACTCGGGACTAGTTGAGACCCAGTACTTC CASSYSGLVETQYF
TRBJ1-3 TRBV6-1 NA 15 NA TGTGCCAGCAGGCCCAGGAACAACGCTGGAAACACCATATATTTT CASRPRNNAGNTIYF
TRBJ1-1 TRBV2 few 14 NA TGTGCCAGCACCTACGCGATCGGGAACACTGAAGCTTTCTTT CASTYAIGNTEAFF
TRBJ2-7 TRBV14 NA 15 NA TGTGCCAGCAGCCAAGGGGAGGCGGGCCACTACGAGCAGTACTTC CASSQGEAGHYEQYF
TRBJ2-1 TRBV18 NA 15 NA TGTGCCAGCTCACCACTGGGCAGCTCCTACAATGAGCAGTTCTTC CASSPLGSSYNEQFF
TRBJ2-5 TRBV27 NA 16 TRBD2 TGTGCCAGCAGTTTTATAGGTCTAGCGGGAGTAGAGACCCAGTACTTC CASSFIGLAGVETQYF
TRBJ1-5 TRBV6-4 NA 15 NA TGTGCCAGCAGCTCTCGCAGGGTTCTGAAGCAGCCCCAGCATTTT CASSSRRVLKQPQHF
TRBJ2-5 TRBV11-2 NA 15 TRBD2 TGTGCCAGCAGCTATACTAGCGGGAGTGGGGAGACCCAGTACTTC CASSYTSGSGETQYF
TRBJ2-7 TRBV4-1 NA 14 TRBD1 TGCGCCAGCAGCCCAAGACAGGGCCCCTACGAGCAGTACTTC CASSPRQGPYEQYF
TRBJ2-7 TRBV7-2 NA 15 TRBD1 TGTGCCAGCAGCTTAGGGGGACAGCCCCCCTACGAGCAGTACTTC CASSLGGQPPYEQYF
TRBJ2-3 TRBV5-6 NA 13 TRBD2 TGTGCCAGCGCCCGGGAGGGCACAGATACGCAGTATTTT CASAREGTDTQYF
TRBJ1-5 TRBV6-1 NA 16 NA TGTGCCAGCAGTGATCTATTACCGGGGAGCAATCAGCCCCAGCATTTT CASSDLLPGSNQPQHF
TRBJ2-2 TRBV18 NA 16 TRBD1 TGTGCCAGCTCACCACCGGGACAGTATAACACCGGGGAGCTGTTTTTT CASSPPGQYNTGELFF
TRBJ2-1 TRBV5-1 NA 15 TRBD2 TGCGCCAGCAGCCCCGGACTAGGTCCCTACAATGAGCAGTTCTTC CASSPGLGPYNEQFF
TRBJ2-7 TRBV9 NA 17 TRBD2 TGTGCCAGCAGCCCCCGGGGGGGTCAGTTTTTCACCCACGAGCAGTACTTC CASSPRGGQFFTHEQYF
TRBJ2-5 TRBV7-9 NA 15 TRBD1 TGTGCCAGCAGCTCAACTGACAGGGGTTTGGAGACCCAGTACTTC CASSSTDRGLETQYF
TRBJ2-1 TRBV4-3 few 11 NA TGCGCCAGCAGCATAGGGGATGAGCAGTTCTTC CASSIGDEQFF
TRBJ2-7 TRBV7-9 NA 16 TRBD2 TGTGCCAGCAGCTTATCGTCCGCTAGCGGCTCCTACGAGCAGTACTTC CASSLSSASGSYEQYF
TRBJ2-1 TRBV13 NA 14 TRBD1 TGTGCCAGCAGCTGGGGAAGGGGGCACAATGAGCAGTTCTTC CASSWGRGHNEQFF
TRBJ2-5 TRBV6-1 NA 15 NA TGTGCCAGCCTTGGATTTGTTGGGGGCAAGGAGACCCAGTACTTC CASLGFVGGKETQYF
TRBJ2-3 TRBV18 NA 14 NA TGTGCCAGCTCACCTAGGGAGGAAAAAGATACGCAGTATTTT CASSPREEKDTQYF
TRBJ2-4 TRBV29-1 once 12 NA TGCAGCGTTGGGGGAGGTGGGGGCATTCAGTACTTC CSVGGGGGIQYF
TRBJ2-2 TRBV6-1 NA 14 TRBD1 TGTGCCAGCAATGGACAGGGGGGGACCGGGGAGCTGTTTTTT CASNGQGGTGELFF
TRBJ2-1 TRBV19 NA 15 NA TGTGCCAGTAGTACCCCGGACAGTTCCTACAATGAGCAGTTCTTC CASSTPDSSYNEQFF
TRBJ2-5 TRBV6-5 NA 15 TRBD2 TGTGCCAGCAGTCATAGCGGGAACCGGGGAGAGACCCAGTACTTC CASSHSGNRGETQYF
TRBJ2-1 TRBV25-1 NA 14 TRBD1 TGTGCCAGCAGTGATCCTTCGCCCGACAGGGAAAGGTTCTTC CASSDPSPDRERFF
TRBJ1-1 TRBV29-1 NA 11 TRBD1 TGCAGCGTTTCACAGGGGGCCGAAGCTTTCTTT CSVSQGAEAFF
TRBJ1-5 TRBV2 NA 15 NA TGTGCCAGCAGTGAAGGGGAGTTGGGCAATCAGCCCCAGCATTTT CASSEGELGNQPQHF
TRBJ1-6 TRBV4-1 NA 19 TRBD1 TGCGCCAGCAGCCAACCGTTCAGGGGGCCAGGAGTAAATAATTCACCCCTCCACTTT CASSQPFRGPGVNNSPLHF
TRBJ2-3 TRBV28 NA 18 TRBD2 TGTGCCAGCACCGGGGGACTAGCGGGACAATTATCCACAGATACGCAGTATTTT CASTGGLAGQLSTDTQYF
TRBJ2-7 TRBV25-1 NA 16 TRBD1 TGTGCCAGCAGTGCCTCAGGGGACAGAAGATCCCACGAGCAGTACTTC CASSASGDRRSHEQYF
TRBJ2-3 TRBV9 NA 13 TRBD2 TGTGCCAGCAGCGTGATAGCGGGAGATACGCAGTATTTT CASSVIAGDTQYF
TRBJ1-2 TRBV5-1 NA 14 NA TGCGCCAGCAGCCCTCAGGTCGCTAACTATGGCTACACCTTC CASSPQVANYGYTF
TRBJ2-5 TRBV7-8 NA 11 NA TGTGCCAGCAGCTCGAGAGAGACCCAGTACTTC CASSSRETQYF
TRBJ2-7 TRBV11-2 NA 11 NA TGTGCCAGCAGCACTCAGGCAGAGCAGTACTTC CASSTQAEQYF
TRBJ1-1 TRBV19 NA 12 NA TGTGCCAGTACAGGTTGGAACACTGAAGCTTTCTTT CASTGWNTEAFF
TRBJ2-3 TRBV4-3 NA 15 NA TGCGCCAGCAGCCAGGGTTACGGGGGAGCAGATACGCAGTATTTT CASSQGYGGADTQYF
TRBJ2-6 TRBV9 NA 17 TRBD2 TGTGCCAGCAGCGCCCTTAGCGGGGACCCTGGGGCCAACGTCCTGACTTTC CASSALSGDPGANVLTF
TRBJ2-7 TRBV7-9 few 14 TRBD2 TGTGCCAGCAGCTTCTCCGCGGGAGCTTACGAGCAGTACTTC CASSFSAGAYEQYF
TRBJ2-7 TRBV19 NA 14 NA TGTGCCAGTAGTATAGGTGATGAGGGCTACGAGCAGTACTTC CASSIGDEGYEQYF
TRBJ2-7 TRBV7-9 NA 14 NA TGTGCCAGCAGCTTGCCGGGACACCCTTCAGAGCAGTACTTC CASSLPGHPSEQYF